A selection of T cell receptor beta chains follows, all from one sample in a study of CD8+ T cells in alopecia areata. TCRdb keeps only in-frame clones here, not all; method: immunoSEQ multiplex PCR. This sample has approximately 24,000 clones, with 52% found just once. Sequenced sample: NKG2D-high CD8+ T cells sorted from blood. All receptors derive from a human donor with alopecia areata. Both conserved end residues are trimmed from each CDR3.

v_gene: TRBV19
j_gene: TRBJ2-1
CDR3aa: ASIALGLDNEQF

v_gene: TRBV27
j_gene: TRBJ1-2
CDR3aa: ASSSGSGSGLGGYT

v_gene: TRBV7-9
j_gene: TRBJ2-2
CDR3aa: ASSSSASGKNTGELF

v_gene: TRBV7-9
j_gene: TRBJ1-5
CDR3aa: ASSLESSRNYQPQH

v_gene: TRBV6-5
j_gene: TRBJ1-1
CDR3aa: ATSRGIPAF

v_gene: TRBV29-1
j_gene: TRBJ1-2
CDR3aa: SVEDPEGNYGYT

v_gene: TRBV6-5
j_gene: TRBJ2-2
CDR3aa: ASSYNTGELF

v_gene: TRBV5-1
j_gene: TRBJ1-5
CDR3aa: ASSADGNQPQH

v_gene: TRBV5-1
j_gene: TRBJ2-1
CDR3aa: ASSLYDEQF

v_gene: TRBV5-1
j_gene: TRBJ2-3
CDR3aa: ASSFRSSDTQY

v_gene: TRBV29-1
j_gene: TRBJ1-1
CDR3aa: SSFSGVNTEAF